Below, one T cell receptor (beta chain) is given with its context. The sample belongs to a study of human thymus T cells. Data came from immunoSEQ multiplex PCR; TCRdb stores just in-frame clones and leaves some out. The sample lists about 46,000 clones, more than 85% occurring once. This CDR3 has 14 amino acids. The germline V gene encodes CDR1 MNHEY and CDR2 SMNVEV (reference sequence). V was pared by 7 bases and J by 4 bases, with 6 bases of the junction left unmatched. The sequencing sample was made of blood. This receptor was identified in a girl under three years old with a congenital heart defect but otherwise immunologically healthy. The V call is TRBV27, the J call TRBJ2-3, with 9 bases aligning to TRBD2. The CDR3 sequence is CASTGSGSPDTQYF. The CDR3 region has the DNA TGTGCCAGCACGGGTAGCGGGAGCCCAGATACGCAGTATTTT.